The following is a T cell receptor (beta chain) sequence with its context. The data were taken from a study of technical replicates of blood from a handful of donors. The V end was cut by 5 bases, the J end by 9 bases, with 21 bases between. This CDR3 has 14 residues. Germline CDR1 SGHRS, CDR2 YFSETQ. Sequencing used immunoSEQ multiplex PCR; TCRdb keeps in-frame clones, though not all of them. The table has tens of thousands of clones, approximately 97% seen once. The chain uses TRBV5-1 and TRBJ2-7; tentative D call: TRBD1 (6 bases). The sequence came from a human donor in good health. The sequenced sample was T cells isolated from PBMCs. CDR3 region: CASSKDRPTNAQYF. CDR3 bases: TGCGCCAGCAGTAAGGACAGACCTACGAATGCGCAGTACTTC.